What follows are 5 T cell receptor beta chains derived from one specimen sequenced in a study of cytomegalovirus exposure and HLA in healthy donors. PCR used 60 Vbeta primers and 13 Jbeta primers. Generated by immunoSEQ multiplex PCR, the TCRdb table keeps only in-frame clones and is missing some. The sample carries some 99,000 clones, almost 75% recorded once. What was sequenced was PBMCs. All receptors derive from a man aged 40-49 years in good health and CMV-seronegative.

This clone appeared once. The chain carries TRBV25-1 and TRBJ2-5, with 7 bases aligning to TRBD1. Per germline, CDR1 MGHDK and CDR2 SYGVNS. The CDR3 sequence is 14 residues long. The ends lost 7 bases at V and 11 bases at J; junction bases unmatched: 16. The CDR3 loop is CASTQVEGALEQYF. CDR3 sequence (DNA): TGTGCCAGCACCCAGGTCGAGGGGGCTCTTGAGCAGTACTTC. Full variable domain (missing parts from reference TRBV25-1 and TRBJ2-5): EADIYQTPRYLVIGTGKKITLECSQTMGHDKMYWYQQDPGMELHLIHYSYGVNSTEKGDLSSESTVSRIRTEHFPLTLESARPSHTSQYLCASTQVEGALEQYFGPGTRLLVL.

Note on this clone: Within the sample, other DNA sequences also encode this same CDR3. The chain links TRBV6-5 to TRBJ1-4; no clear D gene. V gave up 0 bases and J gave up 4 bases, with 6 bases separating them. Per the germline V gene, CDR1 is MNHEY and CDR2 is SVGAGI. The CDR3 is made up of 14 amino acids. In DNA form, the CDR3 reads TGTGCCAGCAGTTACTCATCCGGTAATGAAAAACTGTTTTTT. Protein sequence: CASSYSSGNEKLFF.

CDR3 DNA: TGTGCCAGCAGCCACCGGGACAGGGACGATCAGCCCCAGCATTTT. This codes for CASSHRDRDDQPQHF. The chain couples TRBV4-2 to TRBJ1-5, with 9 bases matching TRBD1. Germline CDR1 and CDR2: LGHNA and YNFKEQ. The CDR3 sequence is 15 residues long. The V gene end was trimmed by 3 bases and the J gene end by 5 bases; junction bases not matched to a gene: 5.

The chain is built from TRBV4-1 and TRBJ2-5; TRBD1 matches at 8 bases. The V and J ends lost 0 bases and 4 bases, in that order; junction bases with no gene match: 10. Germline V gives CDR1 MGHRA, CDR2 YSYEKL. The CDR3 is 17 residues long. The CDR3 loop is CASSQDLSQGVRETQYF. In DNA, the CDR3 is TGCGCCAGCAGCCAAGATCTGTCACAGGGGGTTCGAGAGACCCAGTACTTC.

The chain links TRBV7-3 to TRBJ2-3; TRBD1 matches at 11 bases. CDR1 is SGHTA, CDR2 FQGTGA, per germline. The CDR3 consists of 14 residues. Trimming cost V 5 bases and J 4 bases; bases outside gene matches: 2. The CDR3 nucleotides are TGTGCCAGCAGCCGGGACAGGGGGGCAGATACGCAGTATTTT. It yields the protein CASSRDRGADTQYF.